This is a list of T cell receptor beta chains from one sample in a study of identical twins. TCRdb called the 5' RACE reads again in MiXCR, with one record for every CDR3 protein. The profile covers a few hundred thousand distinct CDR3 sequences, with 10% to 13% appearing a single time and about 9.1% taken by the ten largest. Sequenced input: memory T cells sorted from blood. The receptors stem from a man aged 50 or older in good health. Each CDR3 is given with its conserved first and last residue.

v_call cdr3_length cdr3_aa
TRBV2 13 CASSVERKGVQYF
TRBV20-1 19 CSARKTSGGGSPFTDTQYF
TRBV4-3 16 CASSHKPGQMNTEAFF
TRBV12-3/TRBV12-4 14 CASSPAVTRETQYF
TRBV12-3/TRBV12-4 16 CASARGRDRGTDTQYF
TRBV9 13 CASSVDGDGTIYF
TRBV20-1 13 CSAVIGEGTEAFF
TRBV18 13 CASSRRRAYEQYF
TRBV11-2 12 CASSSLGGEQFF
TRBV5-1 13 CASSLVGRESQFF
TRBV7-8 15 CASSQRVTQVYEQYF
TRBV20-1 15 CSARDLLAGVNEQFF
TRBV7-8 13 CASSLMANTEAFF
TRBV7-8 14 CASSRSGTGETQYF